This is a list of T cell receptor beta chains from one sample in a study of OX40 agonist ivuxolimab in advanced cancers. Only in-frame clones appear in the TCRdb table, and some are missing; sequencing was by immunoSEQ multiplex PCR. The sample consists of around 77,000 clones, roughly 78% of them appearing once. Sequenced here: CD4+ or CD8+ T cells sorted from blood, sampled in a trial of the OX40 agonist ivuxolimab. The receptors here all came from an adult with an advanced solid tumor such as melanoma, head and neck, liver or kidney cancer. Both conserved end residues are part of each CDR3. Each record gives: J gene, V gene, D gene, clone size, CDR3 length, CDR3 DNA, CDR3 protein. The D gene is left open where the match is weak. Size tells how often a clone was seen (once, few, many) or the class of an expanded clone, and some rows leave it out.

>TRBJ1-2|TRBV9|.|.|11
TGTGCCAGCAGCGTAGCCGGGATGTTCACCTTC
CASSVAGMFTF
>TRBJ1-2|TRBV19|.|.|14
TGTGCCAGTAGAGCGGGATATCGAACGGATGGCTACACCTTC
CASRAGYRTDGYTF
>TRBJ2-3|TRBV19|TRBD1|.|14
TGTGCCAGTAGTCGGACAGGGCGTACGGATACGCAGTATTTT
CASSRTGRTDTQYF
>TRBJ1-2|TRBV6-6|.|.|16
TGTGCCAGCAGTTACAAGATACAGGACTATCTTTATGGCTACACCTTC
CASSYKIQDYLYGYTF
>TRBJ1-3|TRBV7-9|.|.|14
TGTGCCAGCAGCTTAAACACTATGGGAAACACCATATATTTT
CASSLNTMGNTIYF
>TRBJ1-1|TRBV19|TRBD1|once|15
TGTGCCAGTAGTAAAGGGGTGGGGGACAGGGGGAGAAGTTTCTTT
CASSKGVGDRGRSFF
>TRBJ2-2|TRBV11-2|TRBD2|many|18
TGTGCCAGCAGCCCGGGACTAGCGGGAGGGCCGCACACCGGGGAGCTGTTTTTT
CASSPGLAGGPHTGELFF
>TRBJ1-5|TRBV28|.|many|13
TGTGCCAGCAGACAAACAGGGTACCAGCCCCAGCATTTT
CASRQTGYQPQHF
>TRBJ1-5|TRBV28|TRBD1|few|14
TGTGCCAGCAGTATACGGGACAGGGGACAGCCCCAGCATTTT
CASSIRDRGQPQHF
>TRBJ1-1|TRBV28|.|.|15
TGTGCCAGCAGTCTTGCTGGGACGGTGAACACTGAAGCTTTCTTT
CASSLAGTVNTEAFF
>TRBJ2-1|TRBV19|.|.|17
TGTGCCAGTAGTATCGAGGGGTGGGAACGCTCCTACAATGAGCAGTTCTTC
CASSIEGWERSYNEQFF
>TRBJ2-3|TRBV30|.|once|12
TGTGCCTGGAGTGTTAACACAGATACGCAGTATTTT
CAWSVNTDTQYF
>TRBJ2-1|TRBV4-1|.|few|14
TGCGCCAGCAGCCAAGATGAAGAGGGCAATGAGCAGTTCTTC
CASSQDEEGNEQFF
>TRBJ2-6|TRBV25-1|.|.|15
TGTGCCAGCAGTGCTTTTGGATCTGGGGCCAACGTCCTGACTTTC
CASSAFGSGANVLTF
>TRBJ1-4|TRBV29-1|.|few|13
TGCAGCGCTGGCCGGCAGGATAGCGGTCAACTGTTTTTT
CSAGRQDSGQLFF
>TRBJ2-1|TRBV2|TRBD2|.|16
TGTGCCAGCAGCAAAAATTCCGGGACTAGCGGGGGTGAGCAGTTCTTC
CASSKNSGTSGGEQFF
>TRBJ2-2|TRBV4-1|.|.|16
TGCGCCAGCAGCCAAGAGGGGGGAGGGAACACCGGGGAGCTGTTTTTT
CASSQEGGGNTGELFF
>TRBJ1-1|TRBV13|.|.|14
TGTGCCAGCAGCTTAGGGGGCCCGCGGACTGAAGCTTTCTTT
CASSLGGPRTEAFF
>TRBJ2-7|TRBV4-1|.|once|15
TGCGCCAGCAGCCAAGCTCTTGGGGCGTCCTACGAGCAGTACTTC
CASSQALGASYEQYF
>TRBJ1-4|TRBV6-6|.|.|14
TGTGCCAGCAGTACCGGGAAGAGGGTCGAAAAACTGTTTTTT
CASSTGKRVEKLFF
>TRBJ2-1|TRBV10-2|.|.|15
TGCGCCAGCAGTGAGGGCCGCAGCTCCTACAATGAGCAGTTCTTC
CASSEGRSSYNEQFF
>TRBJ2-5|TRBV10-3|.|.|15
TGTGCCATCACTGCGGAAGATAGACTTGGGAAGACCCAGTACTTC
CAITAEDRLGKTQYF
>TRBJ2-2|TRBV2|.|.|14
TGTGCCAGCTCGCTGGGCCGCGGCACCGGGGAGCTGTTTTTT
CASSLGRGTGELFF
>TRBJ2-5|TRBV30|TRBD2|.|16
TGTGCCTGGAGGACTACATCTAGCGGGAGAGGGGAGACCCAGTACTTC
CAWRTTSSGRGETQYF
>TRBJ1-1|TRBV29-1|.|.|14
TGCAGCGTAGCACGAACAGGGTCCGACACTGAAGCTTTCTTT
CSVARTGSDTEAFF
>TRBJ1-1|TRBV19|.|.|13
TGTGCCAGTAGGTCCGGGAGAAACACTGAAGCTTTCTTT
CASRSGRNTEAFF
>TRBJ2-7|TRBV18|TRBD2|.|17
TGTGCCAGCTCACTGGGGACTAGCGGGGGGACACCCTACGAGCAGTACTTC
CASSLGTSGGTPYEQYF
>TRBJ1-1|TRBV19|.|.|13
TGTGCCAGTAGTATAGGGGGTGAGGGGTCAGCTTTCTTT
CASSIGGEGSAFF
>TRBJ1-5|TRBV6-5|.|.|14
TGTGCCAGCAGATCCGAATGGCGGGGACAGCCCCAGCATTTT
CASRSEWRGQPQHF
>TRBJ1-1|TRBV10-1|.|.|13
TGCGCCAGCCAGGCGGCCCCGAACACTGAAGCTTTCTTT
CASQAAPNTEAFF
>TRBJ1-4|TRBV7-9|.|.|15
TGTGCCAGCAGCTCGGGGACAACGGGAAATGAAAAACTGTTTTTT
CASSSGTTGNEKLFF
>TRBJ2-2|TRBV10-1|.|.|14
TGCGCCAGCAGAAGGGGTATTGGCACCGGGGAGCTGTTTTTT
CASRRGIGTGELFF
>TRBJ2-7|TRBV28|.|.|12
TGTGCCAGCAGCACCACCAGCTACGAGCAGTACTTC
CASSTTSYEQYF
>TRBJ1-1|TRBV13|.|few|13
TGTGCCAGCAGCGTCCGACCCGGGACTGAAGCTTTCTTT
CASSVRPGTEAFF
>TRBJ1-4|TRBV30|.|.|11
TGTGCCTGGAGCGATCCGGGACCACTCGCTTTT
CAWSDPGPLAF